The 20 T cell receptor beta chains reported below all come from one sample, sequenced in a study of PD-1 blockade in classical Hodgkin lymphoma. Assay used: immunoSEQ multiplex PCR; TCRdb lists only in-frame clones, some missing. The sample lists 15,000 to 25,000 clones, roughly 83% occurring once. Time point denoted: cycle 4 day 1 (C4D1), after 5 to 7 weeks of nivolumab. No patient escaped relapse after autologous stem cell transplantation, and brentuximab vedotin exposure varied. Magnetic depletion of unwanted cells isolated CD4+ T cells from thawed PBMCs. The sequences come from CD4+ T cells from blood, collected before the fourth cycle of nivolumab. The source of these receptors is a human donor with classical Hodgkin lymphoma.

This chain joins TRBV2 and TRBJ1-4; D not certain. V lost 5 bases and J 1 base, leaving 11 bases between the germline ends. This CDR3 spans 15 amino acids. The germline gives CDR1 SNHLY, CDR2 FYNNEI. CDR3 region: CASSIRSLTNEKLFF. The CDR3 nucleotides are TGTGCCAGCAGTATCCGGTCCTTAACTAATGAAAAACTGTTTTTT.

The chain links TRBV29-1 to TRBJ2-5, with D unresolved. CDR3 length: 14 residues. Germline V lookup: CDR1 SQVTM, CDR2 ANQGSEA. Trimming removed 4 bases from V and 9 bases from J, with 21 bases in between. Here the CDR3 reads CSVVRSRGKVAQYF. DNA of the CDR3: TGCAGCGTTGTGCGCTCTCGTGGGAAAGTGGCCCAGTACTTC.

The chain uses TRBV27 and TRBJ2-1; D may be TRBD1 (5 bases). Germline values: CDR1 MNHEY, CDR2 SMNVEV (reference sequence). V lost 2 bases and J 0 bases, leaving 11 bases between the germline ends. This CDR3 comprises 16 residues. The CDR3 protein is CASSLRGTHSYNEQFF. In nucleotides, the CDR3 is TGTGCCAGCAGTTTAAGGGGAACCCACTCCTACAATGAGCAGTTCTTC.

There are a few counts of this clone. The V gene is TRBV6-1, the J gene TRBJ2-7; D is undetermined. Deletions cut 10 bases from V and 2 bases from J, with 18 bases between. Germline V gene data show CDR1 as MNHNS and CDR2 as SASEGT. The CDR3 extends over 14 amino acids. CDR3 in amino acids: CATQSQAHPYEQYF. CDR3 sequence (DNA): TGTGCCACCCAATCCCAGGCTCACCCCTACGAGCAGTACTTC.

This clone was seen just once. The gene calls are TRBV5-1 and TRBJ2-1; TRBD1 agrees at 7 bases. CDR3 length: 14 residues. Germline V lookup: CDR1 SGHRS, CDR2 YFSETQ. Germline trimming cut 1 base from V and 5 bases from J; bases unmatched to any gene: 3. The chain's CDR3 is CASSLFTGDNEQFF. CDR3 DNA sequence: TGCGCCAGCAGCTTGTTTACAGGGGACAATGAGCAGTTCTTC.

The chain carries TRBV6-5 and TRBJ2-7; 7 bases align to TRBD1. Unmatched junction bases numbered 10, after V lost 5 bases and J lost 3 bases. This CDR3 contains 15 residues. Per germline, CDR1 MNHEY and CDR2 SVGAGI. CDR3 DNA: TGTGCCAGCAGTCCCCAATTGACAGGGAGCTACGAGCAGTACTTC. Encoded protein: CASSPQLTGSYEQYF.

The chain joins TRBV6-5 to TRBJ1-4, with TRBD1 as a possible D gene (6 bases). V was pared by 3 bases and J by 5 bases, with 13 bases between. The CDR3 spans 15 residues. Germline values: CDR1 MNHEY, CDR2 SVGAGI. The CDR3 bases are TGTGCCAGCAGTTATGACAGGAGCGAAAATGAAAAACTGTTTTTT. Translating it yields CASSYDRSENEKLFF.

This chain links TRBV6-1 with TRBJ1-3; no clear D gene. The CDR3 runs to 13 residues. The germline V gene has CDR1 MNHNS and CDR2 SASEGT. Between the trimmed V and J ends, which lost 7 bases and 2 bases, there was a span of 9 bases. The CDR3 loop reads CASTSTPGNTIYF. The DNA of the CDR3 is TGTGCCAGCACCTCCACCCCTGGAAACACCATATATTTT.

The J gene is TRBJ2-3, the V gene TRBV18; no firm D call. Per germline, CDR1 KGHSH and CDR2 LQKENI. V lost 4 bases and J 4 bases, leaving 12 bases between the germline ends. CDR3 length: 14 residues. CDR3 amino acids: CASSLRQRADTQYF. For the CDR3, the DNA is TGTGCCAGCTCACTCCGCCAGAGAGCAGATACGCAGTATTTT.

The J gene is TRBJ1-2, the V gene TRBV6-4; D gene uncertain. Trimming took 6 bases from V and 3 from J, leaving 11 bases between them. CDR3 size: 13 residues. In germline, CDR1 is MRHNA, CDR2 SNTAGT. The CDR3 loop reads CASSPGRYYGYTF. The DNA of the CDR3 is TGTGCCAGCAGCCCCGGACGTTACTATGGCTACACCTTC.

This clone was detected a few times. This sequence joins TRBV5-1 and TRBJ2-7; 7 bases align to TRBD1. V lost 0 bases and J lost 6; bases outside the gene matches: 3. This CDR3 is built from 13 residues. Germline loops: CDR1 SGHRS, CDR2 YFSETQ. The DNA of the CDR3 is TGCGCCAGCAGCTTGGCGGCAGGGGGCGAGCAGTACTTC. Protein product: CASSLAAGGEQYF.

The chain links TRBV10-2 to TRBJ2-2; no definite D call. Germline-derived CDR1 and CDR2 are WSHSY and SAAADI. CDR3 length equals 13 residues. Trimming pared 6 bases from V and 7 bases from J, leaving 12 bases between. CDR3 bases: TGCGCCAGCAGGGTTGTCAGGAGCGGGGAGCTGTTTTTT. Its protein product is CASRVVRSGELFF.

The J gene is TRBJ2-3, the V gene TRBV29-1, with 8 bases aligning to TRBD2. CDR3 length: 15 residues. The V segment lost 6 bases and the J segment 8 bases; nucleotides outside the gene matches: 16. CDR1 is SQVTM and CDR2 is ANQGSEA in the germline V gene. The CDR3 region has the DNA TGCAGCGTCCAACGGGAGGGACTAGTTTCTGTTACGCAGTATTTT. It encodes CSVQREGLVSVTQYF.

This clone was detected only once. This chain uses TRBV27 with TRBJ2-1; D is perhaps TRBD1 (6 bases). CDR1 is MNHEY and CDR2 is SMNVEV in the germline V gene (reference sequence). The CDR3 loop spans 14 amino acids. V lost 1 base to trimming and J lost 9 bases, with 13 bases between them. CDR3 in amino acids: CASSLFAGATEQFF. The CDR3 DNA sequence: TGTGCCAGCAGTTTATTTGCAGGGGCTACTGAGCAGTTCTTC.

This sequence joins TRBV7-8 and TRBJ1-1, with a weak D call TRBD1 (5 bases). Germline CDR1 reads SGHVS; CDR2 reads FQNEAQ. Trimming took off 8 bases at V and 4 bases at J, with 14 bases between the two ends. The CDR3 is 13 amino acids. This chain's CDR3 is CASLRVGGTEAFF. Here the CDR3 DNA reads TGTGCCAGCCTCAGGGTAGGCGGCACTGAAGCTTTCTTT.

There are a few counts of this clone. The chain has TRBV10-3 and TRBJ2-5; 10 bases are a match to TRBD2. Germline CDR1 ENHRY, CDR2 SYGVKD. The ends lost 3 bases at V and 4 bases at J; junction bases unmatched: 5. The CDR3 sequence is 15 residues long. The CDR3 nucleotides read TGTGCCATCAGTGACCGAGCGGGAGGGCCAGAGACCCAGTACTTC. It specifies CAISDRAGGPETQYF.

The gene calls are TRBV5-6 and TRBJ2-1; D uncertain. The CDR3 runs to 14 residues. Trimming removed 1 base at V and 5 bases at J, with 10 bases between. Germline V gene sequence: CDR1 SGHDT, CDR2 YYEEEE. CDR3 nucleotide sequence: TGTGCCAGCAGCTTGCGGCTCGACAACAATGAGCAGTTCTTC. Its protein product is CASSLRLDNNEQFF. Together with reference TRBV5-6 and TRBJ2-1, the CDR3 gives the full variable domain: DAGVTQSPTHLIKTRGQQVTLRCSPKSGHDTVSWYQQALGQGPQFIFQYYEEEERQRGNFPDRFSGHQFPNYSSELNVNALLLGDSALYLCASSLRLDNNEQFFGPGTRLTVL.

This CDR3 reads CASSWDRGTNTIYF. Here the CDR3 DNA reads TGTGCCAGCTCATGGGACAGGGGGACGAACACCATATATTTT. This rearrangement joins TRBV18 to TRBJ1-3; 11 positions match TRBD1. This CDR3 spans 14 amino acids. Trimming removed 5 bases from V and 7 bases from J; junction bases left unmatched: 4. Germline loops: CDR1 KGHSH, CDR2 LQKENI.

This rearrangement joins TRBV5-1 to TRBJ2-7; possible D gene TRBD2, 6 bases. This CDR3 region has 14 residues. V dropped 0 bases and J dropped 0 bases, with 7 bases sitting between them. Germline assignment: CDR1 SGHRS and CDR2 YFSETQ. The CDR3, as DNA: TGCGCCAGCAGCTTGGACGGGAGCTCCTACGAGCAGTACTTC. It codes for CASSLDGSSYEQYF. Drawing the rest from reference TRBV5-1 and TRBJ2-7, the complete variable domain is KAGVTQTPRYLIKTRGQQVTLSCSPISGHRSVSWYQQTPGQGLQFLFEYFSETQRNKGNFPGRFSGRQFSNSRSEMNVSTLELGDSALYLCASSLDGSSYEQYFGPGTRLTVT.

CDR3: CASRGLADRTGELFF. In DNA form, the CDR3 reads TGTGCCAGCAGGGGACTAGCAGATAGGACCGGGGAGCTGTTTTTT. V gene TRBV2 combines with J gene TRBJ2-2; TRBD2 agrees at 9 bases. The CDR3 runs 15 residues. The germline V gene encodes CDR1 SNHLY and CDR2 FYNNEI. J lost 5 bases, V lost 6 bases, and 7 bases had no gene match.